The 8 T cell receptor beta chains below come from one sample, sequenced in a study of T cell repertoires in cytomegalovirus infection. Which antigens these TCRs recognize remains unknown. MiXCR, applied by TCRdb to the reads, yields one record per CDR3 protein. The sample contains about 130,000 distinct CDR3 sequences, 20% to 30% of which appear only once. Sequencing was carried out using PBMCs, sequenced either directly or after in vitro stimulation (not recorded which). The receptors were sampled from a human donor in good health (CMV status not recorded). Some clones in this sample may be carry-over from other donors' samples.

This clonotype was seen at least ten times. The V call is TRBV12-5, the J call TRBJ2-5; D unresolved. V dropped 6 bases and J dropped 2 bases, with 4 bases sitting between them. The length of the CDR3 is 11 residues. CDR1 is LGHNT and CDR2 is FRNRAP in the germline V gene. The DNA of the CDR3 is TGTGCTAGTGGATCTCAAGAGACCCAGTACTTC. The encoded protein is CASGSQETQYF.

This rearrangement joins TRBV6-6 to TRBJ2-3; D is ambiguous. Trimming took 0 bases from V and 0 from J, leaving 7 bases between them. This CDR3 contains 15 residues. Germline loops: CDR1 MNHNY, CDR2 SVGAGI (reference sequence). Written as DNA, the CDR3 is TGTGCCAGCAGTTACTCGCGGATTAGCACAGATACGCAGTATTTT. Translating it yields CASSYSRISTDTQYF.

This chain joins TRBV6-2 or TRBV6-3 and TRBJ2-3, with 10 nucleotides matching TRBD2. The trim removed 6 bases at V and 2 bases at J, leaving 5 bases unmatched. The CDR3 covers 15 residues. The germline gives CDR1 MNHEY, CDR2 SVGEGT. CDR3 DNA: TGTGCCAGCAGCCTACTAGCGGGACTCACAGATACGCAGTATTTT. This codes for CASSLLAGLTDTQYF.

The chain carries TRBV20-1 and TRBJ1-5, with 9 bases that match TRBD1. Looked up from germline, CDR1 is DFQATT and CDR2 is SNEGSKA (reference sequence). J was trimmed by 4 bases and V by 3 bases; bases with no gene match: 7. The CDR3 has 15 residues. Here the CDR3 reads CSASDGTGPNQPQHF. The CDR3 nucleotides read TGCAGTGCTAGCGACGGGACAGGGCCTAATCAGCCCCAGCATTTT.

This clonotype was counted between two and nine times. V and J are TRBV7-6 and TRBJ2-3; 9 bases map to TRBD2. V trimming: 2 bases; J trimming: 6 bases; junction bases outside the gene matches: 6. CDR3 length: 15 residues. Looked up from germline, CDR1 is SGHVS and CDR2 is FNYEAQ. CDR3 sequence: CASSLISGRGDTQYF. The CDR3 nucleotides read TGTGCCAGCAGCTTAATTAGCGGGAGAGGGGATACGCAGTATTTT.

The chain links TRBV19 to TRBJ2-1; D may be TRBD2 (5 bases). The V end lost 8 bases, the J end lost 6 bases, and 20 bases lay between the germline ends. This CDR3 is 15 amino acids long. CDR1 is LNHDA and CDR2 is SQIVND in the germline V gene (reference sequence). CDR3 DNA: TGTGCCAGTGGTGGCTCTGGGTTTGGAGGCAATGAGCAGTTCTTC. It is translated as CASGGSGFGGNEQFF.

This clonotype has at least ten counts. J is TRBJ2-2 and V is TRBV11-2; 10 bases align to TRBD1. V trimming: 4 bases; J trimming: 5 bases; junction bases outside the gene matches: 10. Germline V gene lookup returns CDR1 SGHAT and CDR2 FQNNGV. CDR3 length: 17 amino acids. In DNA, the CDR3 is TGTGCCAGCAGCTCAGAGATTCGACAGGGGGCGACCGGGGAGCTGTTTTTT. This encodes CASSSEIRQGATGELFF.

This clonotype is medium-sized by share. The rearrangement links TRBV6-2 or TRBV6-3 to TRBJ2-7, with D possibly matching TRBD2 (5 bases). This CDR3 is built from 14 residues. CDR1 is MNHEY, CDR2 SVGEGT, per germline. V gave up 7 bases and J gave up 2 bases, with 15 bases separating them. CDR3 loop: CASNKDSAAYEQYV. The CDR3 DNA reads TGTGCCAGCAATAAGGACTCAGCAGCCTACGAGCAGTACGTC.